This T cell receptor beta chain derives from a study of cytomegalovirus exposure and HLA in healthy donors. Study results and limitations: Sequence variants that were highly shared formed a cluster that was likely a sequencing artifact. The authors later linked a missense DCLRE1C variant to TCR beta V- and J-gene trimming. Segments of the TCR beta V type were, in most cases, productive about 87% or about 30% of the time in an earlier analysis.

In the case of this clone: Its target is unknown.

Germline CDR1 is LNHDA and CDR2 is SQIVND (reference sequence). CDR3 length: 14 amino acids. The trim removed 8 bases at V and 4 bases at J, leaving 7 bases unmatched. PCR involved 60 Vbeta and 13 Jbeta primers. The data were produced by immunoSEQ multiplex PCR, yet TCRdb's version contains in-frame clones alone and is incomplete. Of around 38,000 clones in the sample, 66% were seen once. The sample was PBMCs. The TCR was taken from a man aged 45 to 65 in good health and CMV-seropositive. The V and J genes are TRBV19 and TRBJ2-7; TRBD1 agrees at 11 bases. CDR3 sequence: CASGLGDRGYEQYF. CDR3 sequence (DNA): TGTGCCAGTGGCCTCGGGGACAGGGGGTACGAGCAGTACTTC.